This passage covers 25 T cell receptor beta chains from one sample sequenced in a study of a mutant IDH1 vaccine in newly diagnosed glioma. Clones were sequenced by immunoSEQ multiplex PCR, and TCRdb holds only the in-frame ones, with some missing. This table has 25,000 to 35,000 clones, about 80% appearing once. Noted time point: baseline, week 1 (first vaccination visit). Treatment denoted: pre-vaccination baseline after standard-of-care therapy. The material was PBMCs, obtained from a glioma patient treated with radiotherapy, temozolomide or both. These TCRs come from a young man with glioma.

The chain employs TRBV27 and TRBJ1-4; D is perhaps TRBD1 (5 bases). The germline gives CDR1 MNHEY, CDR2 SMNVEV (reference sequence). V was shortened by 5 bases and J by 3 bases, with 16 bases between the two germline ends. The CDR3 is 16 amino acids. The chain's CDR3 is CASSARPGRANEKLFF. The CDR3 DNA is TGTGCCAGCAGTGCACGACCGGGGCGGGCTAATGAAAAACTGTTTTTT.

The CDR3 DNA sequence: TGTGCCAGCAGTTCCCCGCCTACTGAAGCTTTCTTT. Protein product: CASSSPPTEAFF. V and J are TRBV28 and TRBJ1-1; D gene unclear. V was trimmed by 4 bases and J by 5 bases, leaving 8 bases between them. Looked up from germline, CDR1 is MDHEN and CDR2 is SYDVKM. CDR3 length: 12 amino acids.

Written as DNA, the CDR3 is TGTGCCAGCAGCACGCAGGGGGAGACCTACGAGCAGTACTTC. This sequence encodes CASSTQGETYEQYF. The chain recombines TRBV5-6 with TRBJ2-7, with 7 bases fitting TRBD1. The CDR3 totals 14 residues. V shed 4 bases and J 2 bases; nucleotides not matched to a gene: 6. Germline-derived CDR1 and CDR2 are SGHDT and YYEEEE.

J is TRBJ1-1 and V is TRBV6-5; no definite D call. V shed 0 bases and J shed 6 bases, with 8 bases lying between them. This CDR3 is built from 13 residues. Germline CDR1 is MNHEY and CDR2 is SVGAGI. The CDR3 DNA reads TGTGCCAGCAGTTACTCGAGGTCCTCTGAAGCTTTCTTT. It codes for CASSYSRSSEAFF.

In its sample, this clone was seen a few times. The chain has TRBV19 and TRBJ1-5; D remains unclear. Germline CDR1 LNHDA, CDR2 SQIVND (reference sequence). V lost 7 bases, J lost 1 base, and 14 bases lay in between. The CDR3 sequence is 15 residues long. The CDR3 here is CASTGPGWSNQPQHF. The DNA for the CDR3 is TGTGCCAGTACCGGACCGGGTTGGAGCAATCAGCCCCAGCATTTT.

The chain has TRBV29-1 and TRBJ2-1; the D is unclear. V dropped 4 bases and J dropped 4 bases, with 11 bases sitting between them. Per the germline V gene, CDR1 is SQVTM and CDR2 is ANQGSEA. The CDR3 is 13 amino acids. For the CDR3, the DNA is TGCAGCGTTGCTGGCTATTATTACAATGAGCAGTTCTTC. Encoded protein: CSVAGYYYNEQFF.

The chain employs TRBV7-2 and TRBJ2-7; 9 nucleotides agree with TRBD1. V shed 5 bases and J 2 bases; nucleotides not matched to a gene: 7. Germline CDR1 SGHTA, CDR2 FQGNSA. The CDR3 length is 15 residues. DNA of the CDR3: TGTGCCAGCAGCCCGTCCGGGACAGGGACCTACGAGCAGTACTTC. It codes for CASSPSGTGTYEQYF.

The chain employs TRBV29-1 and TRBJ2-7; perhaps D is TRBD1 or TRBD2 (6 bases each). The CDR3 sequence is 13 residues long. Looked up from germline, CDR1 is SQVTM and CDR2 is ANQGSEA. V was cut by 4 bases and J by 2 bases, with 12 bases left in between. The CDR3 DNA reads TGCAGCGTTGTCGGGGGCCATACCTACGAGCAGTACTTC. Translated: CSVVGGHTYEQYF.

The chain employs TRBV10-3 and TRBJ1-1; D unclear. With 7 bases removed from V and 4 bases from J, the gap between germline ends came to 7 bases. The CDR3 consists of 11 residues. Per the germline V gene, CDR1 is ENHRY and CDR2 is SYGVKD. Here the CDR3 DNA reads TGTGCCATCACAGATCGCACTGAAGCTTTCTTT. It translates to CAITDRTEAFF.

The chain is built from TRBV28 and TRBJ2-7; D call uncertain. Germline V lookup: CDR1 MDHEN, CDR2 SYDVKM. The CDR3 has 14 residues. The V and J ends lost 7 bases and 2 bases respectively, with 15 bases between them. The CDR3 nucleotides read TGTGCCAGCATCCCCTCCGGACCCGCCTACGAGCAGTACTTC. Protein product: CASIPSGPAYEQYF.

The chain links TRBV7-2 to TRBJ2-1, with 15 nucleotides matching TRBD2. The ends lost 10 bases at V and 0 bases at J; junction bases unmatched: 4. Germline CDR1 SGHTA, CDR2 FQGNSA. This CDR3 has 16 residues. The CDR3 loop reads CATWTSGRGSYNEQFF. CDR3 in DNA: TGTGCCACCTGGACTAGCGGGAGGGGCTCCTACAATGAGCAGTTCTTC. The full variable domain, completed using reference TRBV7-2 and TRBJ2-1, is GAGVSQSPSNKVTEKGKDVELRCDPISGHTALYWYRQSLGQGLEFLIYFQGNSAPDKSGLPSDRFSAERTGGSVSTLTIQRTQQEDSAVYLCATWTSGRGSYNEQFFGPGTRLTVL.

This clone has a single count. The CDR3 coding sequence is TGTGCCAGCAGCTTATTCTCCAGCGGGACGTACGAGCAGTACTTC. It encodes CASSLFSSGTYEQYF. The chain recombines TRBV7-2 with TRBJ2-7; 7 bases fit TRBD2. V shed 2 bases, J shed 4 bases, and the junction held 8 bases outside the gene matches. From germline, CDR1 is SGHTA and CDR2 FQGNSA. This CDR3 is 15 amino acids long.

This chain joins TRBV19 and TRBJ2-5; a possible D gene is TRBD2 (6 bases). Per the germline V gene, CDR1 is LNHDA and CDR2 is SQIVND (reference sequence). The CDR3 length is 13 residues. The V gene lost 5 bases and the J gene lost 2 bases, with 9 bases spanning the gap. CDR3 amino acids: CASSEAGQETQYF. The CDR3 region has the DNA TGTGCCAGTAGTGAGGCGGGGCAAGAGACCCAGTACTTC.

The J gene is TRBJ1-1, the V gene TRBV18; D is undetermined. CDR3 length: 13 amino acids. CDR1 is KGHSH and CDR2 is LQKENI in the germline V gene. Trimming stripped 4 bases from V and 2 bases from J, with 8 bases between. The CDR3 is CASSQGTNTEAFF. CDR3 bases: TGTGCCAGCTCACAAGGAACCAACACTGAAGCTTTCTTT.

V gene TRBV5-4 combines with J gene TRBJ1-6; D may be TRBD1 (6 bases). The CDR3 totals 15 residues. The germline V gene has CDR1 SGHNT and CDR2 YYREEE (reference sequence). The V and J ends lost 0 bases and 7 bases respectively, with 11 bases between them. CDR3 in DNA: TGTGCCAGCAGCTTGGAACAGGGCGGAAATTCACCCCTCCACTTT. Its protein product is CASSLEQGGNSPLHF.

By share, this clone ranks as medium-sized (0.01 to 0.1%). The V and J genes are TRBV5-4 and TRBJ1-3, with a weak D call TRBD1 (5 bases). Trimming took off 0 bases at V and 3 bases at J, with 10 bases between the two ends. CDR3 length: 15 amino acids. Per germline, CDR1 SGHNT and CDR2 YYREEE (reference sequence). The CDR3 DNA follows: TGTGCCAGCAGCTTGGTCGGGGGTGGTGGAAACACCATATATTTT. Translating gives CASSLVGGGGNTIYF. Supplemented by reference TRBV5-4 and TRBJ1-3, the full variable domain reads ETGVTQSPTHLIKTRGQQVTLRCSSQSGHNTVSWYQQALGQGPQFIFQYYREEENGRGNFPPRFSGLQFPNYSSELNVNALELDDSALYLCASSLVGGGGNTIYFGEGSWLTVV.

The J gene is TRBJ2-5, the V gene TRBV2; D gene uncertain. CDR3 length: 11 amino acids. Deletions cut 6 bases from V and 4 bases from J, with 6 bases between. Germline loops: CDR1 SNHLY, CDR2 FYNNEI. The CDR3 region has the DNA TGTGCCAGCAGCCGGGCAGAGACCCAGTACTTC. Its protein product is CASSRAETQYF.

The sample holds a few counts of this clone. This sequence joins TRBV27 and TRBJ2-2, with D perhaps TRBD2 (6 bases). V shed 5 bases and J shed 6 bases, with 10 bases lying between them. There are 13 residues in the CDR3. CDR1 and CDR2 (germline): MNHEY, SMNVEV (reference sequence). Here the CDR3 reads CASSRLDAGELFF. In DNA, the CDR3 is TGTGCCAGCAGTAGACTAGATGCCGGGGAGCTGTTTTTT.

This rearrangement joins TRBV2 to TRBJ2-6; D uncertain. Germline CDR1 reads SNHLY; CDR2 reads FYNNEI. The CDR3 is 13 amino acids. V was cut by 7 bases and J by 4 bases, with 8 bases left in between. The CDR3 nucleotides read TGTGCCAGCACCCCGTACGGGGCCAACGTCCTGACTTTC. It is translated as CASTPYGANVLTF.

The chain couples TRBV5-1 to TRBJ2-1, with D tentatively TRBD2 (7 bases). The CDR3 spans 14 residues. The germline V and J ends were trimmed by 5 bases and 1 base, with 10 bases remaining between them. CDR1 is SGHRS, CDR2 YFSETQ, per germline. CDR3 coding DNA: TGCGCCAGCAGAGGGAGGGGGTCCTACAATGAGCAGTTCTTC. Translating it yields CASRGRGSYNEQFF.

This clone was observed a few times. This chain joins TRBV27 and TRBJ2-7; the D gene could be TRBD1 or TRBD2 (6 bases each). The CDR3 runs 13 residues. Per the germline V gene, CDR1 is MNHEY and CDR2 is SMNVEV (reference sequence). Trimming took off 6 bases at V and 5 bases at J, with 14 bases between the two ends. The chain's CDR3 is CASRGGRVDEQYF. CDR3 nucleotides: TGTGCCAGCAGGGGGGGCAGGGTCGACGAGCAGTACTTC.

J is TRBJ2-3 and V is TRBV5-1, with TRBD2 identical over 14 bases. The V and J ends lost 4 bases and 3 bases, in that order; junction bases with no gene match: 4. Germline-derived CDR1 and CDR2 are SGHRS and YFSETQ. The CDR3 covers 16 residues. The CDR3 is CASSAGTSGSTDTQYF. Written as DNA, the CDR3 is TGCGCCAGCAGCGCCGGGACTAGCGGGAGTACAGATACGCAGTATTTT.

V and J are TRBV28 and TRBJ2-2; TRBD1 agrees at 10 bases. Trimming at V came to 3 bases and at J to 0 bases, leaving 7 bases not matched to a gene. Germline V gene lookup returns CDR1 MDHEN and CDR2 SYDVKM. The CDR3 spans 18 residues. CDR3 DNA: TGTGCCAGCAGTTTCCGGGACAGGGGTTACGCGAACACCGGGGAGCTGTTTTTT. Its protein product is CASSFRDRGYANTGELFF.

The chain uses TRBV2 and TRBJ1-2; a weak D match, TRBD1 (5 bases). Trimming took off 7 bases at V and 2 bases at J, with 14 bases between the two ends. The CDR3 covers 14 residues. Germline CDR1 and CDR2: SNHLY and FYNNEI. CDR3 in amino acids: CASIPGGRNYGYTF. The CDR3 nucleotides read TGTGCCAGCATCCCGGGGGGACGGAACTATGGCTACACCTTC.

The chain links TRBV14 to TRBJ2-2, with D tentatively TRBD1 (5 bases). Trimming shortened V by 4 bases and J by 8 bases, and 17 bases separated the two germline ends. CDR3 length: 15 amino acids. Per the germline V gene, CDR1 is SGHDN and CDR2 is FVKESK. The CDR3 here is CASSLNVGHSGELFF. CDR3 coding DNA: TGTGCCAGCAGCCTCAATGTCGGACATTCAGGGGAGCTGTTTTTT.